Sequencing of this T cell receptor beta chain was carried out in a study of cytomegalovirus exposure and HLA in healthy donors. Per germline, CDR1 MNHNS and CDR2 SASEGT. The length of the CDR3 is 11 residues. V dropped 8 bases and J dropped 3 bases, with 8 bases sitting between them. The PCR was carried out with 60 Vbeta primers and 13 Jbeta primers. Sequencing was performed with immunoSEQ multiplex PCR; in TCRdb, only in-frame clones are kept and a portion is missing. The sample holds about 120,000 clones, under 70% seen once. The rearrangement uses TRBV6-1 and TRBJ2-7; TRBD2 might be the D (5 bases). The sequence was obtained from a man aged 18 to 29 in good health and CMV-seropositive. The sequenced sample consisted of PBMCs. The CDR3 sequence: CASGLNYEQYF. The CDR3 region has the DNA TGTGCCAGCGGACTTAACTACGAGCAGTACTTC.